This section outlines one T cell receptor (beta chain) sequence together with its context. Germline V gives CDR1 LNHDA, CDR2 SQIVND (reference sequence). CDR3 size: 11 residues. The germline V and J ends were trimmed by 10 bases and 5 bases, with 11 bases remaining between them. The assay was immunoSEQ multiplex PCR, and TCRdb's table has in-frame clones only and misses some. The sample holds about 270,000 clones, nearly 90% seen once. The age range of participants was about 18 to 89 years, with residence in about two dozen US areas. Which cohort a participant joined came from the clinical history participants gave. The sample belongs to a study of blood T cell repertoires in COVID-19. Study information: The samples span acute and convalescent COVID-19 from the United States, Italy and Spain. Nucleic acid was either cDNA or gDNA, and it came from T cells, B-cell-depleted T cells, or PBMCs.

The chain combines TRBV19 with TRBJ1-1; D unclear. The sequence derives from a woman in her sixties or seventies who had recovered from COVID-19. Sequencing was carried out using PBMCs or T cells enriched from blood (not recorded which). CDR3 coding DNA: TGTGCCACGAGCCGAGGTACTGAAGCTTTCTTT. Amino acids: CATSRGTEAFF. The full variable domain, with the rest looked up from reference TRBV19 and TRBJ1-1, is DGGITQSPKYLFRKEGQNVTLSCEQNLNHDAMYWYRQDPGQGLRLIYYSQIVNDFQKGDIAEGYSVSREKKESFPLTVTSAQKNPTAFYLCATSRGTEAFFGQGTRLTVV.